The following is a TCR beta chain sequence with its context. Its antigen is as yet unknown. Markers CD45RO/CCR7/CD25/CD127/CD95/CD27 served to sort CD4+ naive, central memory, regulatory and stem cell-like memory cells. Expressed TCRB transcripts were sequenced after all isolated RNA was converted to cDNA. Measured with immunoSEQ multiplex PCR; TCRdb has only the in-frame clones, and not every one. The sample lists some 410,000 clones; roughly an eighth were seen once. The CDR3 has 14 residues. The V gene end was trimmed by 7 bases and the J gene end by 1 base; junction bases not matched to a gene: 6. Germline V gene data show CDR1 as SQVTM and CDR2 as ANQGSEA. This entry comes from a study of beta chain features in type 1 diabetes. General study findings and limits: Shorter TCRB CDR3s, moderately but significantly so, were found in Type 1 diabetes patients in all four CD4+ subsets.

This TCR was recovered from a woman aged 18-29 years in good health. Sequenced: naive CD4+ T cells from blood. The chain employs TRBV29-1 and TRBJ2-1, with TRBD1 matching over 8 bases. The CDR3 DNA is TGCAGCGCAGGGGACAGGACTTCCTACAATGAGCAGTTCTTC. This sequence encodes CSAGDRTSYNEQFF.